These 28 T cell receptor beta chains originate from one sample sequenced in a study of shared clonotypes between healthy human individuals. The data were produced by immunoSEQ multiplex PCR, yet TCRdb's version contains in-frame clones alone and is incomplete. The sample lists under 850,000 clones, roughly 72% occurring once. The sequenced sample was memory CD4+ T cells sorted from blood. Noted subset: CD45RA-negative fraction. The receptors stem from a woman aged 25-40 years in good health.

Comments on this clone: A much larger clone sits a single nucleotide away, making a read error possible. This rearrangement joins TRBV7-3 to TRBJ1-1, with D maybe TRBD1 (6 bases). Looked up from germline, CDR1 is SGHTA and CDR2 is FQGTGA. The CDR3 consists of 12 residues. CDR3 coding DNA: TGTGCCAGCATCTTAAATGGGGGCCAAGCTTTCTTT. Protein product: CASILNGGQAFF.

V and J are TRBV4-1 and TRBJ2-1; 7 nucleotides line up with TRBD2. The J segment lost 0 bases and the V segment lost 4 bases, leaving 9 bases of the junction unmatched. Germline CDR1 is MGHRA and CDR2 is YSYEKL. This CDR3 is 17 amino acids long. This CDR3 is CASSRKSGMSSYNEQFF. In nucleotides, the CDR3 is TGCGCCAGCAGCCGGAAGAGCGGGATGAGCTCCTACAATGAGCAGTTCTTC.

This sequence joins TRBV5-8 and TRBJ1-3; D is ambiguous. Germline values: CDR1 SGHTS, CDR2 YDEGEE. The CDR3 contains 15 residues. V was trimmed by 4 bases and J by 4 bases, leaving 15 bases between them. The CDR3 loop reads CASSRTPAGGNTIYF. The CDR3 DNA reads as TGTGCCAGCAGCCGGACTCCGGCGGGGGGAAACACCATATATTTT.

The chain is built from TRBV5-4 and TRBJ1-4; D might be TRBD1 (5 bases). V lost 4 bases, J lost 8 bases, and 15 bases lay in between. In germline, CDR1 is SGHNT, CDR2 YYREEE (reference sequence). CDR3 length: 14 residues. CDR3 in amino acids: CASSMDNGGEKLFF. CDR3 DNA sequence: TGTGCCAGCAGCATGGACAACGGAGGGGAAAAACTGTTTTTT.

J is TRBJ2-7 and V is TRBV6-1, with unresolved D. This CDR3 is built from 14 residues. The germline CDR1 and CDR2 sequences are MNHNS and SASEGT. The ends were cut back, 11 bases at V and 2 bases at J, with 19 bases in the middle. This CDR3 is CASETGSNPYEQYF. CDR3 DNA: TGTGCCTCAGAAACCGGGTCTAATCCCTACGAGCAGTACTTC.

This clone was observed a handful of times. The V call is TRBV29-1, the J call TRBJ1-3; D is undetermined. Germline-derived CDR1 and CDR2 are SQVTM and ANQGSEA. V gave up 3 bases and J gave up 0 bases, with 6 bases separating them. CDR3 length: 13 amino acids. The DNA of the CDR3 is TGCAGCGTTGACGTGGGCTCTGGAAACACCATATATTTT. It translates to CSVDVGSGNTIYF.

V gene TRBV28 combines with J gene TRBJ1-5; tentative D call: TRBD1 (6 bases). The CDR3 is 18 residues long. Germline-derived CDR1 and CDR2 are MDHEN and SYDVKM. V dropped 1 base and J dropped 0 bases, with 16 bases sitting between them. The CDR3 reads CASSLYREGRYSNQPQHF. DNA for the CDR3: TGTGCCAGCAGTTTATACAGGGAAGGGAGATATAGCAATCAGCCCCAGCATTTT. Variable domain in full (rest from reference TRBV28 and TRBJ1-5): DVKVTQSSRYLVKRTGEKVFLECVQDMDHENMFWYRQDPGLGLRLIYFSYDVKMKEKGDIPEGYSVSREKKERFSLILESASTNQTSMYLCASSLYREGRYSNQPQHFGDGTRLSIL.

This clone showed up just a few times. CDR3 DNA sequence: TGTGCCAGCAGTGATTGGACAGGGGGTCAAGAGACCCAGTACTTC. It codes for CASSDWTGGQETQYF. The chain recombines TRBV6-1 with TRBJ2-5; TRBD1 matches at 10 bases. Trimming at V came to 3 bases and at J to 2 bases, leaving 3 bases not matched to a gene. The V gene's germline CDR1 is MNHNS and CDR2 SASEGT. The CDR3 loop spans 15 amino acids.

The chain links TRBV7-2 to TRBJ2-7; no firm D call. The CDR3 totals 11 residues. The V gene's germline CDR1 is SGHTA and CDR2 FQGNSA. V shed 0 bases and J shed 6 bases, with 3 bases lying between them. CDR3 residues: CASSLAFEQYF. As DNA, the CDR3 is TGTGCCAGCAGCTTAGCTTTCGAGCAGTACTTC.

This clone has only a few counts. The V gene is TRBV7-9, the J gene TRBJ2-1, with 7 bases identical to TRBD1. CDR3 length: 12 amino acids. J was trimmed by 8 bases and V by 3 bases; bases with no gene match: 1. Germline CDR1 reads SEHNR; CDR2 reads FQNEAQ (reference sequence). The CDR3 spells CASSFDRDEQFF. The CDR3 DNA is TGTGCCAGCAGCTTCGACAGGGATGAGCAGTTCTTC.

The chain has TRBV6-1 and TRBJ1-5; 8 nucleotides agree with TRBD1. Germline values: CDR1 MNHNS, CDR2 SASEGT. J lost 2 bases, V lost 4 bases, and 13 bases had no gene match. This CDR3 has 18 residues. As DNA, the CDR3 is TGTGCCAGCAGTGGACAGGGGTATGTCGCCTTTGGCAATCAGCCCCAGCATTTT. Translating gives CASSGQGYVAFGNQPQHF.

This clone occurred a few times. The chain uses TRBV29-1 and TRBJ1-1, with TRBD1 matching over 11 bases. This CDR3 contains 14 residues. Germline values: CDR1 SQVTM, CDR2 ANQGSEA. Unmatched junction bases numbered 9, after V lost 7 bases and J lost 5 bases. CDR3 DNA sequence: TGCAGCGCCGGGACAGGGGGAACGGGTACTGAAGCTTTCTTT. It codes for CSAGTGGTGTEAFF. The whole variable domain, remainder taken from reference TRBV29-1 and TRBJ1-1, is SAVISQKPSRDICQRGTSLTIQCQVDSQVTMMFWYRQQPGQSLTLIATANQGSEATYESGFVIDKFPISRPNLTFSTLTVSNMSPEDSSIYLCSAGTGGTGTEAFFGQGTRLTVV.

This clone was seen once. The genes are TRBV7-9 and TRBJ1-2; no firm D call. The germline CDR1 and CDR2 sequences are SEHNR and FQNEAQ (reference sequence). This CDR3 is built from 15 residues. Trimming took off 5 bases at V and 3 bases at J, with 16 bases between the two ends. The DNA for the CDR3 is TGTGCCAGCAGCCTACGGGAGTATGCGCACTATGGCTACACCTTC. This sequence encodes CASSLREYAHYGYTF.

This rearrangement joins TRBV10-1 to TRBJ2-3, with 8 positions matching TRBD1. Trimming cost V 6 bases and J 2 bases; bases outside gene matches: 10. CDR3 length: 16 amino acids. CDR1 is WNHNN, CDR2 SYGVQD, per germline (reference sequence). The CDR3 nucleotides are TGCGCCAGCAGCGATCAGGGGGCTATCCCCACAGATACGCAGTATTTT. Protein: CASSDQGAIPTDTQYF.

The chain carries TRBV7-4 and TRBJ1-4; tentatively, D is TRBD1 (5 bases). The CDR3 runs 10 residues. Deletions cut 5 bases from V and 12 bases from J, with 7 bases between. Per the germline V gene, CDR1 is SGHVT and CDR2 is SQSDAQ. CDR3 amino acids: CASSRGELFF. The CDR3 DNA is TGTGCCAGCAGCCGAGGGGAACTGTTTTTT.

The CDR3 region is CASSRQGGSYNEQFF. DNA of the CDR3: TGTGCCAGCAGCCGCCAGGGGGGGTCCTACAATGAGCAGTTCTTC. The chain uses TRBV7-3 and TRBJ2-1; D is tentatively TRBD1 or TRBD2 (7 bases each). Trimming shortened V by 5 bases and J by 1 base, and 12 bases separated the two germline ends. The CDR3 has 15 residues. The germline CDR1 and CDR2 sequences are SGHTA and FQGTGA.

J is TRBJ1-1 and V is TRBV27; D might be TRBD1 (5 bases). The CDR3 consists of 14 residues. V was trimmed by 0 bases and J by 5 bases, leaving 10 bases between them. CDR1 MNHEY and CDR2 SMNVEV come from the germline V gene (reference sequence). Here the CDR3 reads CASSLSLRGTEAFF. For the CDR3, the DNA is TGTGCCAGCAGTTTATCGTTAAGGGGTACTGAAGCTTTCTTT.

Remarks on this clone: A far larger clone is only one base removed, so a read error is likely. The CDR3 here is CASSPVANTGELFF. The CDR3 nucleotides read TGTGCCAGCAGCCCGGTCGCGAACACCGGGGAGCTGTTTTTT. This chain links TRBV2 with TRBJ2-2; D not certain. Trimming stripped 6 bases from V and 0 bases from J, with 8 bases between. The CDR3 totals 14 residues. Germline CDR1 SNHLY, CDR2 FYNNEI.

The V and J genes are TRBV28 and TRBJ1-1; D may be TRBD1 (5 bases). The CDR3 sequence is 14 residues long. CDR1 is MDHEN and CDR2 is SYDVKM in the germline V gene. V lost 5 bases to trimming and J lost 3 bases, with 13 bases between them. As DNA, the CDR3 is TGTGCCAGCAGTCCGTCAGGGACTTACACTGAAGCTTTCTTT. Residues: CASSPSGTYTEAFF. The full variable domain, rest sourced from reference TRBV28 and TRBJ1-1, is DVKVTQSSRYLVKRTGEKVFLECVQDMDHENMFWYRQDPGLGLRLIYFSYDVKMKEKGDIPEGYSVSREKKERFSLILESASTNQTSMYLCASSPSGTYTEAFFGQGTRLTVV.

This clone occurred once. The chain combines TRBV27 with TRBJ2-1; possible D gene TRBD2, 6 bases. The CDR3 consists of 16 residues. V gave up 3 bases and J gave up 7 bases, with 19 bases separating them. CDR1 and CDR2 (germline): MNHEY, SMNVEV (reference sequence). The chain's CDR3 is CASSFGFRGRRNEQFF. The CDR3 region has the DNA TGTGCCAGCAGTTTTGGGTTTCGAGGGAGGAGGAATGAGCAGTTCTTC.

The DNA for the CDR3 is TGTGCCAGCTCACGAGGGGATGAGCAGTTCTTC. Amino acid sequence: CASSRGDEQFF. The chain joins TRBV18 to TRBJ2-1; D tentatively fits TRBD1 or TRBD2 (5 bases each). From germline, CDR1 is KGHSH and CDR2 LQKENI. The CDR3 sequence is 11 residues long. V gave up 4 bases and J gave up 8 bases, with 6 bases separating them.

The chain combines TRBV5-4 with TRBJ2-7, with TRBD2 matching over 7 bases. In germline, CDR1 is SGHNT, CDR2 YYREEE (reference sequence). CDR3 length: 16 amino acids. J lost 0 bases, V lost 4 bases, and 10 bases had no gene match. Written as DNA, the CDR3 is TGTGCCAGCAGCAAGCCCGACGGGAGGAGCTCCTACGAGCAGTACTTC. Its translation: CASSKPDGRSSYEQYF.

Notes on this clone: Germline is not matched at one junction end, which may reflect a read error. The genes are TRBV2 and TRBJ1-2, with unresolved D. This CDR3 is 15 amino acids long. Looked up from germline, CDR1 is SNHLY and CDR2 is FYNNEI. DNA of the CDR3: TGTGCCAGCAAGGAGTTTGAGGGAGGTTTCTATCGCTACACCTTC. It specifies CASKEFEGGFYRYTF.

This clone was seen only once. J is TRBJ2-7 and V is TRBV15, with a weak D call TRBD1 (6 bases). Germline loops: CDR1 LNHNV, CDR2 YYDKDF (reference sequence). V dropped 2 bases and J dropped 2 bases, with 10 bases sitting between them. The CDR3 length is 14 residues. This CDR3 is CATSRHRQAYEQYF. The CDR3 DNA reads as TGTGCCACCAGCAGACATAGACAGGCCTACGAGCAGTACTTC.

The J gene is TRBJ2-7, the V gene TRBV2; no reliable D call. CDR1 and CDR2 from the germline V gene are SNHLY and FYNNEI. There are 12 residues in the CDR3. Trimming removed 8 bases from V and 3 bases from J, with 11 bases in between. The CDR3 DNA follows: TGTGCCAGCCGTCCCGACCTCTACGAGCAGTACTTC. Translating gives CASRPDLYEQYF.

This clone has a single count. J is TRBJ1-2 and V is TRBV11-2; perhaps TRBD1 as D (5 bases). The CDR3 contains 13 residues. Deletions cut 5 bases from V and 7 bases from J, with 14 bases between. Per the germline V gene, CDR1 is SGHAT and CDR2 is FQNNGV. The CDR3 loop is CASSPSGTAGYTF. The CDR3 bases are TGTGCCAGCAGCCCGAGCGGGACTGCTGGCTACACCTTC.

V usage is TRBV2 and J usage is TRBJ2-7; D uncertain. Germline V gene data show CDR1 as SNHLY and CDR2 as FYNNEI. The germline V and J ends were trimmed by 8 bases and 0 bases, with 11 bases remaining between them. The CDR3 loop spans 13 amino acids. CDR3 DNA sequence: TGTGCCAGCGCGGCGCCAAGCTCCTACGAGCAGTACTTC. This sequence encodes CASAAPSSYEQYF.

The V call is TRBV4-2, the J call TRBJ2-3, with 7 bases lining up with TRBD2. The ends lost 0 bases at V and 5 bases at J; junction bases unmatched: 11. Per germline, CDR1 LGHNA and CDR2 YNFKEQ. The CDR3 is 17 residues long. CDR3 in amino acids: CASSQEGGGRALDTQYF. The CDR3 DNA follows: TGTGCCAGCAGCCAAGAAGGTGGGGGGAGGGCCCTAGATACGCAGTATTTT.